The clone carrying this T cell receptor beta chain was seen once. The antigen remains undetermined. These data belong to a study of shared clonotypes between healthy human individuals. The wider study: Every donor yielded three CD4 naive, three CD4 memory, two CD8 naive and one CD8 memory plate.

A deep-level run was used for the assay. This table comes from immunoSEQ multiplex PCR, and its TCRdb copy is limited to in-frame clones, with some not included. The sample records over a million clones, 95% to 99% being singletons. The CDR3 spans 15 residues. The germline CDR1 and CDR2 sequences are SGHTA and FQGNSA. V lost 1 base, J lost 4 bases, and 10 bases lay in between. General observations from the study: In a handful of donors, approximately 5% of naive CD4 clonotypes appeared in common. Among non-shared clonotypes, generation probabilities were lower than among those shared by all four donors.

Sequencing was performed on naive CD4+ T cells sorted from blood. Indicated subset: CD45RA+ positively selected. This receptor was obtained from a man aged 30 to 39 in good health. The chain uses TRBV7-2 and TRBJ2-2, with D possibly matching TRBD2 (5 bases). The CDR3 DNA reads as TGTGCCAGCAGCTTAGAGTGGCGGGCCACCGGGGAGCTGTTTTTT. It specifies CASSLEWRATGELFF.